A single sample is the source of the 24 T cell receptor beta chains below, sequenced in a study of cytomegalovirus exposure and HLA in healthy donors. PCR involved 60 Vbeta and 13 Jbeta primers. Measured with immunoSEQ multiplex PCR; TCRdb has only the in-frame clones, and not every one. The sample has 200,000 or so clones; over 75% are singletons. The sample consisted of PBMCs. All receptors derive from a man aged 18 to 35 in good health and CMV-seronegative.

This clone came up once. The V and J genes are TRBV5-4 and TRBJ2-3; D is perhaps TRBD1 (5 bases). CDR3 length equals 14 residues. The V end lost 0 bases, the J end lost 2 bases, and 7 bases lay between the germline ends. Per the germline V gene, CDR1 is SGHNT and CDR2 is YYREEE (reference sequence). CDR3 bases: TGTGCCAGCAGCTTGGGGGGCACCACAGATACGCAGTATTTT. It specifies CASSLGGTTDTQYF.

The V and J genes are TRBV29-1 and TRBJ2-3, with TRBD2 matching over 13 bases. Germline CDR1 SQVTM, CDR2 ANQGSEA. The length of the CDR3 is 17 residues. V lost 3 bases, J lost 2 bases, and 8 bases stayed unmatched. The CDR3 DNA reads TGCAGCGTTGATACCGGACTAGCGGGGGCTATCACAGATACGCAGTATTTT. Protein: CSVDTGLAGAITDTQYF.

The chain has TRBV7-3 and TRBJ2-2; TRBD1 might be the D (6 bases). Germline CDR1 is SGHTA and CDR2 is FQGTGA. Trimming removed 4 bases at V and 4 bases at J, with 13 bases between. The CDR3 has 15 amino acids. The CDR3 DNA reads as TGTGCCAGCAGCTACAGGGTCGATAGCACCGGGGAGCTGTTTTTT. Protein product: CASSYRVDSTGELFF.

CDR3 sequence (DNA): TGTGCCAGCAGTTCACACAGTAGCGGTAGTGGAGGTGAGCAGTTCTTC. This translates into CASSSHSSGSGGEQFF. The J gene is TRBJ2-1, the V gene TRBV28, with a weak D call TRBD2 (6 bases). Germline V gives CDR1 MDHEN, CDR2 SYDVKM. V dropped 4 bases and J dropped 9 bases, with 22 bases sitting between them. The CDR3 loop spans 16 amino acids.

The gene calls are TRBV11-3 and TRBJ2-1, with unresolved D. The CDR3 consists of 13 residues. Looked up from germline, CDR1 is SGHNT and CDR2 is YENEEA. The V end was cut by 4 bases, the J end by 5 bases, with 9 bases between. CDR3 DNA sequence: TGTGCCAGCAGCTCCTCAAGCCACAATGAGCAGTTCTTC. Translation: CASSSSSHNEQFF. The full variable domain, with the rest looked up from reference TRBV11-3 and TRBJ2-1, is EAGVVQSPRYKIIEKKQPVAFWCNPISGHNTLYWYLQNLGQGPELLIRYENEEAVDDSQLPKDRFSAERLKGVDSTLKIQPAELGDSAVYLCASSSSSHNEQFFGPGTRLTVL.

This clone was seen a few times. The chain has TRBV27 and TRBJ2-1; D is perhaps TRBD1 (6 bases). V was cut by 5 bases and J by 0 bases, with 14 bases left in between. The CDR3 extends over 16 amino acids. Germline V gives CDR1 MNHEY, CDR2 SMNVEV (reference sequence). The CDR3: CASSRGQLSSYNEQFF. In nucleotides, the CDR3 is TGTGCCAGCAGTCGAGGACAGTTGAGCTCCTACAATGAGCAGTTCTTC.

The J gene is TRBJ2-7, the V gene TRBV6-6; 7 bases agree with TRBD1. V lost 5 bases, J lost 5 bases, and 12 bases stayed unmatched. Germline-derived CDR1 and CDR2 are MNHNY and SVGAGI (reference sequence). The CDR3 is 15 amino acids. CDR3 nucleotides: TGTGCCAGCAGTAACCTCAACAGGGGTGGCGACGAGCAGTACTTC. Protein product: CASSNLNRGGDEQYF.

J is TRBJ2-7 and V is TRBV28; D uncertain. Germline V CDR1 and CDR2: MDHEN, SYDVKM. V dropped 3 bases and J dropped 4 bases, with 7 bases sitting between them. This CDR3 spans 12 amino acids. This CDR3 is CASSLSFYEQYF. The CDR3 nucleotides read TGTGCCAGCAGTTTGTCGTTTTACGAGCAGTACTTC. Combining the CDR3 with reference TRBV28 and TRBJ2-7 gives the whole variable domain DVKVTQSSRYLVKRTGEKVFLECVQDMDHENMFWYRQDPGLGLRLIYFSYDVKMKEKGDIPEGYSVSREKKERFSLILESASTNQTSMYLCASSLSFYEQYFGPGTRLTVT.

This rearrangement joins TRBV28 to TRBJ1-2, with a possible D match to TRBD1 (5 bases). This CDR3 region has 14 residues. The V and J ends lost 3 bases and 4 bases respectively, with 12 bases between them. Germline V gene sequence: CDR1 MDHEN, CDR2 SYDVKM. CDR3 sequence (DNA): TGTGCCAGCAGTTTTGTTGACAGAATCTATGGCTACACCTTC. As protein: CASSFVDRIYGYTF.

The chain has TRBV18 and TRBJ1-4; tentatively, D is TRBD1 (5 bases). The CDR3 totals 18 residues. The V and J ends lost 7 bases and 0 bases respectively, with 21 bases between them. Germline CDR1 reads KGHSH; CDR2 reads LQKENI. CDR3 residues: CASCMTPPGLATNEKLFF. The CDR3 region has the DNA TGTGCCAGCTGTATGACTCCCCCAGGGCTTGCAACTAATGAAAAACTGTTTTTT.

J is TRBJ2-3 and V is TRBV28; 15 nucleotides line up with TRBD2. The CDR3 length is 16 residues. Trimming at V came to 10 bases and at J to 0 bases, leaving 5 bases not matched to a gene. Germline-derived CDR1 and CDR2 are MDHEN and SYDVKM. Here the CDR3 reads CATGTSGGTSTDTQYF. The CDR3 DNA sequence: TGTGCCACAGGGACTAGCGGGGGGACTAGCACAGATACGCAGTATTTT.

V and J are TRBV10-3 and TRBJ2-3; D not certain. Germline V gene data show CDR1 as ENHRY and CDR2 as SYGVKD. With 4 bases removed from V and 2 bases from J, the gap between germline ends came to 10 bases. There are 14 residues in the CDR3. CDR3 coding DNA: TGTGCCATCAGTGCGCGAGATTTCACAGATACGCAGTATTTT. Translated: CAISARDFTDTQYF.

This clone appeared once. The V and J genes are TRBV13 and TRBJ2-2; 7 bases match TRBD1. After removal of 5 bases from V and 1 base from J, the junction contained 13 bases not matched to a gene. Germline values: CDR1 PRHDT, CDR2 FYEKMQ (reference sequence). The CDR3 totals 18 residues. CDR3 nucleotides: TGTGCCAGCAGCCCAAGTAGATTTACAGGGGTGAACACCGGGGAGCTGTTTTTT. Translating it yields CASSPSRFTGVNTGELFF.

The chain employs TRBV6-5 and TRBJ1-2; 12 nucleotides align to TRBD1. Germline CDR1 MNHEY, CDR2 SVGAGI. V trimming: 8 bases; J trimming: 7 bases; junction bases outside the gene matches: 5. The CDR3 consists of 13 residues. The CDR3 nucleotides are TGTGCCAGCTCGGGACAGGGGGCTGTTGGCTACACCTTC. This translates into CASSGQGAVGYTF.

The chain uses TRBV19 and TRBJ1-3, with 10 bases aligning to TRBD1. V dropped 6 bases and J dropped 3; count of bases not matched to a gene: 11. The CDR3 extends over 17 amino acids. Germline assignment: CDR1 LNHDA and CDR2 SQIVND (reference sequence). The CDR3 sequence: CASSQIVDRGLGNTIYF. As DNA, the CDR3 is TGTGCCAGTAGCCAAATAGTCGACAGGGGGCTTGGAAACACCATATATTTT.

The V call is TRBV13, the J call TRBJ2-5; 10 bases map to TRBD2. The J call is doubtful: the DNA matches TRBJ2-7 better. The CDR3 consists of 15 residues. Germline CDR1 is PRHDT and CDR2 is FYEKMQ (reference sequence). CDR3 loop: CASSSELAGRDEQYF. The CDR3, as DNA: TGTGCCAGCAGCTCGGAACTAGCGGGAAGGGACGAGCAGTACTTC.

The J gene is TRBJ2-5, the V gene TRBV28; TRBD1 aligns across 12 bases. V dropped 3 bases and J dropped 5; count of bases not matched to a gene: 10. CDR1 MDHEN and CDR2 SYDVKM come from the germline V gene. CDR3 size: 17 residues. The CDR3 sequence: CASSLGQGARSVETQYF. CDR3 in DNA: TGTGCCAGCAGTTTGGGACAGGGGGCGCGAAGTGTCGAGACCCAGTACTTC. Looking up the rest from reference TRBV28 and TRBJ2-5 gives the full variable domain: DVKVTQSSRYLVKRTGEKVFLECVQDMDHENMFWYRQDPGLGLRLIYFSYDVKMKEKGDIPEGYSVSREKKERFSLILESASTNQTSMYLCASSLGQGARSVETQYFGPGTRLLVL.

J is TRBJ1-3 and V is TRBV28, with D possibly matching TRBD1 (5 bases). In germline, CDR1 is MDHEN, CDR2 SYDVKM. V was shortened by 9 bases and J by 0 bases, with 12 bases between the two germline ends. This CDR3 region has 14 residues. The CDR3 nucleotides read TGTGCCAGTTTGGGGCCTAGCTCTGGAAACACCATATATTTT. This translates into CASLGPSSGNTIYF.

The chain combines TRBV27 with TRBJ2-7; TRBD2 matches at 11 bases. This CDR3 spans 16 amino acids. Germline assignment: CDR1 MNHEY and CDR2 SMNVEV (reference sequence). V lost 0 bases and J lost 4; bases outside the gene matches: 5. The CDR3 here is CASSLSSGRGRYEQYF. CDR3 in DNA: TGTGCCAGCAGTTTATCTAGCGGGAGGGGTCGTTACGAGCAGTACTTC.

CDR3 protein: CASSDYPLGSGSTIHEQFF. CDR3 in DNA: TGTGCCAGCAGTGACTACCCCCTAGGGAGCGGGAGTACGATCCATGAGCAGTTCTTC. The chain recombines TRBV2 with TRBJ2-1, with 8 bases fitting TRBD2. The CDR3 extends over 19 amino acids. CDR1 and CDR2 from the germline V gene are SNHLY and FYNNEI. J was trimmed by 8 bases and V by 3 bases; bases with no gene match: 21. The complete variable domain, with remaining parts taken from reference TRBV2 and TRBJ2-1, reads EPEVTQTPSHQVTQMGQEVILRCVPISNHLYFYWYRQILGQKVEFLVSFYNNEISEKSEIFDDQFSVERPDGSNFTLKIRSTKLEDSAMYFCASSDYPLGSGSTIHEQFFGPGTRLTVL.

J is TRBJ2-1 and V is TRBV5-1; 14 bases line up with TRBD2. The CDR3 loop spans 17 amino acids. CDR1 and CDR2 (germline): SGHRS, YFSETQ. The ends lost 4 bases at V and 3 bases at J; junction bases unmatched: 6. The CDR3 DNA reads as TGCGCCAGCAGCACAGGACTAGCGGGGGGCGGCTACAATGAGCAGTTCTTC. Residues: CASSTGLAGGGYNEQFF.

This clone was recorded only once. J is TRBJ2-3 and V is TRBV6-1, with TRBD2 matching 8 bases. The CDR3 is 15 residues long. J was trimmed by 9 bases and V by 11 bases; bases with no gene match: 19. Germline CDR1 reads MNHNS; CDR2 reads SASEGT. In nucleotides, the CDR3 is TGTGCCTGCAAGGAATTTACGGGAGGGGCGGGGACGCAGTATTTT. This gives the protein CACKEFTGGAGTQYF.

This sequence joins TRBV6-1 and TRBJ2-7; 7 bases are shared with TRBD1. Germline V gene data show CDR1 as MNHNS and CDR2 as SASEGT. The CDR3 is 14 amino acids. The trim removed 6 bases at V and 4 bases at J, leaving 9 bases unmatched. Here the CDR3 reads CASSAHRDSYEQYF. CDR3 sequence (DNA): TGTGCCAGCAGCGCTCACCGGGACAGTTACGAGCAGTACTTC.

The chain carries TRBV27 and TRBJ2-3; 10 bases fit TRBD2. Germline V gene data show CDR1 as MNHEY and CDR2 as SMNVEV (reference sequence). V shed 6 bases, J shed 2 bases, and the junction held 5 bases outside the gene matches. The CDR3 spans 15 residues. CDR3 nucleotide sequence: TGTGCCAGCAGCTGGACTAGCGGCAACACAGATACGCAGTATTTT. Encoded protein: CASSWTSGNTDTQYF.